This is a list of T cell receptor beta chains from one sample in a study of blood T cell repertoires in COVID-19. The protocol was immunoSEQ multiplex PCR, while the TCRdb copy is restricted to in-frame clones and leaves out a portion. The table lists roughly 15,000 clones, 83% of them singletons, with about 22% in the top ten. Sequencing was carried out using peripheral blood. The receptors here all came from an older woman with acute or convalescent COVID-19. CDR3s leave out the opening cysteine and the closing phenylalanine or tryptophan. Clone size is given for some rows only: seen once, a few or many times, or a class if the clone is expanded.

v_call,clone_size,cdr3_aa
TRBV6-5,-,ASRLAAAYEQY
TRBV7-2,-,ASRSGQGAQNSPLH
TRBV7-9,-,ASSVAVFIAGVVDEQF
TRBV5-1,-,ASSVQGLREQY
TRBV24-1,-,ATSRGRGEVWETQY
TRBV7-2,once,ASSLRQGQPQH
TRBV6-6,-,ASTRQGLSTEAF
TRBV9,-,ASRPAGASYNEQF
TRBV9,-,ASSVGEDLSGNTIY
TRBV18,-,ASSPPGNEQY
TRBV15,-,ATSREGGFNYGYT
TRBV5-5,-,ASSFWAGNEKLF
TRBV19,-,ASRRDRSRNTIY
TRBV7-6,-,AVRTSGTFSSTDTQY
TRBV30,once,AWSVGRAGAGELF
TRBV10-1,-,ASSRGQGLQF
TRBV6-1,once,ASTYGRDQPQH
TRBV19,-,ASSILTGFAGNTIY
TRBV5-1,-,ASSFTPTGGNTEAF
TRBV2,-,AGFDRSLRYGYT